This T cell receptor (beta chain) came from a study of T cells in Graves' hyperthyroidism and ophthalmopathy (dated by TCRdb to about 2019). At the level of the whole study: Peripheral blood was sampled at the time of initial diagnosis, prior to any treatment. TCR V-J signatures able to tell the groups apart were searched for in a discovery cohort of some 100 patients, of whom under 45 had Graves' ophthalmopathy and roughly 59 had stable Graves' hyperthyroidism. Whether ophthalmopathy could be predicted prospectively was tested in an independent validation cohort made up of roughly 19 hyperthyroidism patients plus 17 patients who later progressed to ophthalmopathy. In more than five Graves' hyperthyroidism patients, the study also compared T-cell repertoires from thyroid tissue with T-cell repertoires from blood. According to the paper, TCR Vbeta CDR3 sequencing was carried out on around 140 peripheral blood samples, which came from under 50 ophthalmopathy, 75 to 80 hyperthyroidism and roughly 17 progressor patients. Once sampling was done, hyperthyroidism patients were given methimazole at a starting dose of 30 mg daily, whereas ophthalmopathy patients were given high-dose intravenous methylprednisolone. The roughly 100 discovery patients were randomly divided into training and test sets at a 7:3 ratio. What the work shows at the level of the full study, not this receptor alone: In validation, the model predicted progression to ophthalmopathy a median of approximately 6.6 months before onset, with over 55% sensitivity and 72.22% specificity. Sample size was not statistically predetermined, and investigators were not blinded to group allocation. A model built on a 13 V-J signature distinguished ophthalmopathy from stable hyperthyroidism, reaching roughly 88% sensitivity and around 81% specificity in cross-validation and 80%/75% in testing. Most expanded thyroid clonotypes (frequency above 0.001) were also detected in blood, suggesting blood repertoires may reflect thyroid immune responses.

CDR3 length: 14 amino acids, cysteine to phenylalanine. This entry keeps only the CDR3 DNA: 42 bases, framed from base 1. CDR1 is given as MDHEN and CDR2 as SYDVKM, both from the germline V gene. V is clipped by 1 base and J by 2 bases, and the sequence between their germline boundaries is 9 bases long. Hyperthyroidism patients were newly diagnosed, had a disease duration of under 2 months, and were aged 18 to 65 years. Any patient with an uncontrolled infection, another autoimmune disease, pregnancy or lactation was excluded. Diagnoses were established on the basis of clinical symptoms, serum thyroxine and TRAb, thyroid ultrasound, and orbital computed tomography. Blood from progressor patients was drawn when they were first diagnosed with hyperthyroidism, before any ophthalmopathy symptoms appeared. PBMCs were separated from roughly 10 ml of fresh peripheral blood using Ficoll-Paque density gradient centrifugation. Progressor patients were initially diagnosed with Graves' hyperthyroidism and developed ophthalmopathy during follow-up. Total RNA was extracted with Trizol reagent, and quality was checked on an Agilent 2100 Bioanalyzer.

Worth noting for this clonotype: Which antigen it targets is not known. A clone one base away is much larger, so this may be a read error.

The TCR beta CDR3 regions were amplified from RNA transcripts. The first round of RT-PCR for the TCR CDR3 was performed with the HTBI primer set and the Qiagen OneStep RT-PCR kit. Libraries were constructed in a second round of multiplex PCR, after which size selection and purification were carried out. Paired-end sequencing of the libraries was performed with 100 bp reads on an Illumina HiSeq2000. Processing in the source paper ran as follows. Raw data were processed with SOAPnuke, discarding reads with adapters, uncalled bases, mean Phred below 15, or no exact constant-primer or identifier match. High-quality paired reads were merged with COPE v1.2.5, and unique nucleotide sequences were defined as clonotypes. MiTCR v1.1 was used to align the clonotypes against IMGT TRBV, TRBD and TRBJ reference segments. Analysis was restricted to V-J combinations with a frequency above 0.0001, which covered 98% to 99.2% of repertoires. A TCS score was defined as the ratio of F50 (clonal expansion) to E x V (chaos), with BLOSUM62-based TCRdist applied between CDR3 peptides within each V-J. Welch's t-statistics and random forest reduced 500 to 550 V-J features to under 15, which were used in a naive Bayes classifier (R e1071). Using fastp trimming at Q25 and MiXCR clonotype assembly, TCRdb reanalyzed the public sequencing data and kept in-frame beta chains. Identical CDR3 proteins give one entry, which carries the most common genes and DNA. TCRdb assigned the V and J calls; the authors' analysis was not used. The sample table contains a few hundred thousand distinct CDR3 sequences; only one count was recorded for roughly 14% of them. The ten largest clones represent roughly a quarter of the sample.

Here the chain combines TRBV28 and TRBJ2-7; the D gene is perhaps TRBD2, on 6 matching bases. The origin of this receptor is a woman in her late teens or twenties with Graves' hyperthyroidism that later progressed to Graves' ophthalmopathy. The sample taken for sequencing was blood. The bases are TGTGCCAGCAGTTTATCCAGGAGGGCCTACGAGCAGTACTTC. It translates as CASSLSRRAYEQYF.